The clone carrying this TCR beta chain was detected only a few times. Amplification from RNA transcripts yielded the TCR beta CDR3 regions. Second-round multiplex PCR came after a first-round RT-PCR that employed HTBI primers. TCRdb itself ran the multiplex PCR reads through MiXCR, one entry per CDR3 protein. This sample has 620,000 or so distinct CDR3 sequences, with 20% to 25% found just once. This sample stems from a study of Graves' ophthalmopathy and Graves' hyperthyroidism. The CDR3 totals 15 residues. Germline lookup yields CDR1 MGHDK and CDR2 SYGVNS. Trimming took 1 base from V and 3 from J, leaving 9 bases between them.

The sample comprised peripheral blood. The TCR comes from a woman aged 18-29 years with stable Graves' hyperthyroidism. Some clones in this sample may be carry-over from other donors' samples. V is TRBV25-1 and J is TRBJ2-2; possibly TRBD1 for D (6 bases). The CDR3 coding sequence is TGTGCCAGCAGTGAATCAACAGGGCACACCGGGGAGCTGTTTTTT. This gives the protein CASSESTGHTGELFF.